The T cell receptor (beta chain) under discussion was sequenced for a study of blood T cells in healthy people across ages. Study-wide results and limits: It was held that the diversity estimates obtained from one million T cells were underestimates.

The CDR3 length is 13 residues. The germline V gene has CDR1 LNHNV and CDR2 YYDKDF (reference sequence). Note on this clonotype: Its antigen is unidentified.

The second PCR ran roughly 6 to 11 cycles with a sample-barcoded 5' primer and J-beta primers. MiXCR was run by TCRdb on the 5' RACE reads, yielding one entry per CDR3 protein. The data show hundreds of thousands of distinct CDR3 sequences, with approximately 25% seen just once and 9% to 9.5% held by the top ten. These records were also assigned to another study, of T cells of mothers and their children. That source adds: Sequencing got over 8.5 million TCR beta CDR3 reads from each mother and around 3 million from each child.

V gene TRBV15 combines with J gene TRBJ2-5, with TRBD2 matching 7 bases. The J call is uncertain, as TRBJ2-1 better fits the DNA end. Sample: blood. This receptor was taken from a boy between 10 and 17 years old in good health. CDR3 sequence (DNA): TGTGCCACCAGCAGAAGACTAGCCGATGAGCAGTTCTTC. Encoded protein: CATSRRLADEQFF.